This T cell receptor beta chain stems from a study of CD8+ T cells in alopecia areata. In the study overall: In an open-label trial, patients got 5 to 10 mg tofacitinib twice daily. Whole-study findings and limits: Affected scalp, especially in alopecia totalis/universalis, had a higher clonality than normal scalp did. TCRs were shared less clearly across patients than in mice, possibly for HLA-related reasons. Scalp sequencing also captures normal skin's resident alphabeta T cells.

With V trimmed by 5 bases and J by 0 bases, 7 bases remained unmatched. The germline V gene encodes CDR1 SGHVS and CDR2 FNYEAQ. This CDR3 has 16 residues. Collection of lesional scalp punch biopsies and peripheral blood was performed in alopecia areata patients. Extracted from the samples, RNA was reverse transcribed into cDNA to serve as the sequencing template. Sequencing used immunoSEQ multiplex PCR; TCRdb keeps in-frame clones, though not all of them. Of about 12,000 clones listed, more than 45% are singletons. Comments on this clone: What it recognizes is unknown.

The rearrangement joins TRBV7-6 to TRBJ2-1; TRBD2 aligns across 7 bases. The clonotype was recovered from a human donor with alopecia areata. The sample comprised skin. CDR3 nucleotide sequence: TGTGCCAGCAGCGCCTCGACTAGCAGCTCCTACAATGAGCAGTTCTTC. It codes for CASSASTSSSYNEQFF.